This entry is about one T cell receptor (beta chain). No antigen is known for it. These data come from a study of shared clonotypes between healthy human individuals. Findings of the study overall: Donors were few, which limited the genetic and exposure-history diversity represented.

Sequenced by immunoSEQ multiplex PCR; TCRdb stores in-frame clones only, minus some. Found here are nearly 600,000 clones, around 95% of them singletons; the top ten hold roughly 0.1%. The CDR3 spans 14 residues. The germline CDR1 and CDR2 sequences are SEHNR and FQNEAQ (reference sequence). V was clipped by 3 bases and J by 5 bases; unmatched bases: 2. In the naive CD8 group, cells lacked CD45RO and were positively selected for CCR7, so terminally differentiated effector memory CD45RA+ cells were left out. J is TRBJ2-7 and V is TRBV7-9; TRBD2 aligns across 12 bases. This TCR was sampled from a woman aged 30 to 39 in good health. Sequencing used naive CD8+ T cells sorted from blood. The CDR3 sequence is CASSLASGRDEQYF. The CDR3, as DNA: TGTGCCAGCAGCTTGGCTAGCGGGAGGGACGAGCAGTACTTC.